The following is a T cell receptor beta chain sequence with its context. Only in-frame clones appear in the TCRdb table, and some are missing; sequencing was by immunoSEQ multiplex PCR. The data contain 40,000 to 60,000 clones, about 93% of them singletons. The record originates from a study of T cell changes during pregnancy in multiple sclerosis. This CDR3 has 14 amino acids. Germline-derived CDR1 and CDR2 are SEHNR and FQNEAQ (reference sequence). V lost 5 bases, J lost 0 bases, and 2 bases stayed unmatched. This chain links TRBV7-9 with TRBJ2-3, with 7 nucleotides matching TRBD2. The sample was CD4+ T cells from peripheral blood mononuclear cells, taken in the third trimester of pregnancy. The clonotype was recovered from a female donor with multiple sclerosis, enrolled in a pregnancy study. In DNA, the CDR3 is TGTGCCAGCAGCCCTAGCGGAAGCACAGATACGCAGTATTTT. Encoded protein: CASSPSGSTDTQYF.